This TCR beta chain was profiled in a study of identical twins. With regard to this clonotype: The antigen is not known.

Template switching created a universal primer site, and the cDNA included unique molecular identifiers. In TCRdb, the 5' RACE reads were re-called with MiXCR into one record per CDR3 protein. The repertoire holds about 220,000 distinct CDR3 sequences, with approximately 6.8% as singletons. Study findings and constraints: Researchers reported excess low generation probability among twin-shared out-of-frame alpha sequences. Models predicted too little out-of-frame TCR alpha sharing in monozygotic twins. Surplus twin overlap in beta out-of-frame sequences was less pronounced.

This CDR3 contains 15 residues. Germline lookup yields CDR1 SNHLY and CDR2 FYNNEI. V shed 4 bases and J 9 bases; nucleotides not matched to a gene: 11. In addition, the sample was reused for a study of yellow fever vaccine responses in identical twins.

The chain couples TRBV2 to TRBJ2-1; 8 nucleotides agree with TRBD2. The specimen was CD8+ T cells sorted from blood. This TCR came from a woman between 18 and 30 years old in good health. CDR3 sequence (DNA): TGTGCCAGCAGTGTGGCAGCGGGAGATTCGGGTGAGCAGTTCTTC. Residues: CASSVAAGDSGEQFF.